This entry lists 8 T cell receptor beta chains sequenced from one sample in a study of regulatory T cells in long-lasting Graves disease. In building TCR beta libraries, iRepertoire HTBI primers were used together with Arm-PCR of CDR3 regions. TCRdb re-called the multiplex PCR reads through MiXCR, storing one row per CDR3 protein. The data contain about 310,000 distinct CDR3 sequences, approximately 20% of them singletons. The time point is: newly diagnosed GD, antithyroid drugs for less than 3 months. With RNA extracted from PBMCs as input, the TCR library was made. The specimen was peripheral blood mononuclear cells (PBMCs), collected at new diagnosis, from a patient treated with antithyroid drugs. The receptors here all came from a female donor with Graves disease.

This clonotype was found a few times. The germline gene is not matched at one end of the junction; a read error may be the cause. CDR3 protein: CAGSPPPFYKQYF. The CDR3 nucleotides read TGTGCCGGCAGTCCACCTCCTTTCTACAAGCAGTACTTC. The chain recombines TRBV28 with TRBJ2-7; D is ambiguous. CDR3 size: 13 residues. The germline V gene encodes CDR1 MDHEN and CDR2 SYDVKM.

This clonotype occurred many times. V and J are TRBV9 and TRBJ1-1; the D gene is possibly TRBD1 (5 bases). The CDR3 covers 15 residues. Trimming cost V 0 bases and J 5 bases, with 14 bases left between them. The V gene's germline CDR1 is SGDLS and CDR2 YYNGEE. The CDR3 loop reads CASSVGAQGRTEAFF. CDR3 sequence (DNA): TGTGCCAGCAGCGTAGGAGCCCAGGGACGGACTGAAGCTTTCTTT.

Ten or more counts support this clonotype. The rearrangement joins TRBV7-2 to TRBJ2-3; 9 positions agree with TRBD2. This CDR3 contains 15 residues. The germline V gene encodes CDR1 SGHTA and CDR2 FQGNSA. Germline trimming cut 7 bases from V and 4 bases from J; bases unmatched to any gene: 9. The CDR3 coding sequence is TGTGCCAGCATACCAAGTAGCGGGAGCTCAGATACGCAGTATTTT. Translation gives CASIPSSGSSDTQYF.

Concerning this clonotype itself: Mismatch with germline at one junction end may stem from a read error. The J gene is TRBJ2-7, the V gene TRBV5-8; D not certain. Germline-derived CDR1 and CDR2 are SGHTS and YDEGEE. CDR3 length equals 11 residues. The CDR3 protein is CVSSFPVRSDF. The CDR3 region has the DNA TGTGTCAGCAGCTTCCCGGTTCGTTCGGACTTC. The complete variable domain, with remaining parts taken from reference TRBV5-8 and TRBJ2-7, reads EAGVTQSPTHLIKTRGQQATLRCSPISGHTSVYWYQQALGLGLQFLLWYDEGEERNRGNFPPRFSGRQFPNYSSELNVNALELEDSALYLCVSSFPVRSDFGPGTRLTVT.

The DNA of the CDR3 is TGTGCCAGCAGCGTAGGGCCTATCGGCGAGCAGTACTTC. Translated, it gives CASSVGPIGEQYF. The rearrangement joins TRBV2 to TRBJ2-7; D is ambiguous. Looked up from germline, CDR1 is SNHLY and CDR2 is FYNNEI. V was pared by 6 bases and J by 6 bases, with 15 bases between. The CDR3 spans 13 residues.

This clonotype was seen ten or more times. The chain joins TRBV30 to TRBJ1-6, with D hard to call. V lost 5 bases and J 7 bases, leaving 12 bases between the germline ends. Per germline, CDR1 GTSNPN and CDR2 SVGIG (reference sequence). There are 13 residues in the CDR3. This CDR3 is CAWSFAANSPLHF. In DNA form, the CDR3 reads TGTGCCTGGTCTTTTGCGGCAAATTCACCCCTCCACTTT.

This clonotype was seen only a few times. The chain is built from TRBV28 and TRBJ2-1; TRBD2 agrees at 8 bases. From germline, CDR1 is MDHEN and CDR2 SYDVKM. This CDR3 is built from 15 residues. The V segment lost 3 bases and the J segment 0 bases; nucleotides outside the gene matches: 1. The CDR3 is CASSLTSASYNEQFF. CDR3 nucleotides: TGTGCCAGCAGTTTGACTAGCGCCTCCTACAATGAGCAGTTCTTC. Filled out from reference TRBV28 and TRBJ2-1, the complete variable domain reads DVKVTQSSRYLVKRTGEKVFLECVQDMDHENMFWYRQDPGLGLRLIYFSYDVKMKEKGDIPEGYSVSREKKERFSLILESASTNQTSMYLCASSLTSASYNEQFFGPGTRLTVL.

This clonotype was found many times. The chain has TRBV28 and TRBJ1-1; D uncertain. CDR1 and CDR2 from the germline V gene are MDHEN and SYDVKM. CDR3 size: 16 residues. Trimming stripped 5 bases from V and 0 bases from J, with 16 bases between. DNA of the CDR3: TGTGCCAGCAGTCTAATGGACCTTTTAATGAACACTGAAGCTTTCTTT. Translated: CASSLMDLLMNTEAFF. Full variable domain (missing parts from reference TRBV28 and TRBJ1-1): DVKVTQSSRYLVKRTGEKVFLECVQDMDHENMFWYRQDPGLGLRLIYFSYDVKMKEKGDIPEGYSVSREKKERFSLILESASTNQTSMYLCASSLMDLLMNTEAFFGQGTRLTVV.